The entry that follows covers one T cell receptor (beta chain) sequence. Its cognate antigen has yet to be identified. Its ends do not fully match the called genes, so a read error is possible. Libraries were made using the immunoSEQ multiplex PCR assay. A mixture of 60 forward primers for TCR Vbeta segments and 13 reverse primers for TCR Jbeta segments was used in the multiplex PCR. Amplification of the CDR3 region of rearranged TCR beta genes was performed with a multiplex PCR assay on genomic DNA. The amplified TCR beta libraries were sequenced on the Illumina HiSeq System as 87-base-pair reads. The study's processing was this. In a later analysis, tens of millions of unique TCR beta chains were counted across the roughly 610 repertoires, and roughly 9.9 million of these chains were shared by at least two donors. Raw reads were error-corrected and collapsed into unique sequences with a nearest-neighbor algorithm that merged closely related sequences to remove PCR and sequencing errors. To assign V, D and J gene segments, CDR3 sequences were aligned to IMGT reference sequences. For a sequence to be retained, a match of at least six nucleotides was required to both a V gene segment and a J gene segment. A rearrangement counted as productive if the CDR3 had no stop codons and remained in frame with V and J, and every other rearrangement counted as non-productive. Following IMGT convention, CDR3 was defined as the stretch from the second conserved V-encoded cysteine to the conserved J-encoded phenylalanine. In an earlier analysis of some 550 of the donors, sequences lacking an unambiguous match to a single V gene segment were excluded. In an earlier analysis of roughly 600 of the donors, a V segment was called functional when productive rearrangements were above 56.7%, and segregating when the standard deviation between donors exceeded 5%. To diagnose cytomegalovirus status from the catalog of TCR beta chain sequences, a statistical classification framework was built. V and J gene assignment, in a later analysis, came from comparing TCR nucleotide sequences with IMGT/GENE-DB human TR gene sequences. A later analysis assigned CDR3 sequences and most-parsimonious VDJ recombination scenarios with the TCRdist pipeline. In a later analysis, each TCR beta chain was defined by its CDR3 amino acid sequence together with its V-gene family, and reads lacking a unique V-gene family were excluded. As a way to deal with suspected cross-contamination and a sequencing artifact, a later analysis dropped 450 to 600 nucleotide sequences that were highly shared and had low generation probability. In a later analysis, a clonal expansion index for each public chain was calculated from normalized within-repertoire ranks of inferred template counts. In a later analysis, generation probabilities were computed with a VDJ recombination model fitted to out-of-frame rearrangements, and the resulting probabilities were checked against IGoR. In a later analysis, TCR-TCR, TCR-HLA and TCR-CMV co-occurrence was scored with hypergeometric tests, and a repertoire-size bias correction was applied to TCR pairs. False discovery rates were estimated in a later analysis by permuting HLA or CMV assignments 20 times. In a later analysis, co-occurring TCRs were grouped using DBSCAN, and TCRdist sequence similarity was added for clustering within HLA-allele-positive subsets. Repertoires with fewer than 30,000 or more than 120,000 public chains were left out of co-occurrence clustering, as were five repertoires with anomalous nucleotide sharing. The clones in this table, taken by TCRdb from immuneACCESS, are in-frame only. Not every clone is retained; where verified, under half of the shortfall comes from an unresolved V gene, and the cause of the rest is unknown. The DNA gave D and trimming, while V, J and clone size come from that table. Here the sample has about 170,000 clones; approximately 79% occur a single time. Roughly 5.8% of the sample lies in the top ten.

The cohort consisted of more than 650 healthy bone marrow donors. All cohort members were sampled while nominally healthy, although unrecorded immune exposures were likely present. The donor was CMV seropositive and belonged to the group of over 250 seropositive cohort members. A peripheral blood sample was provided by each donor, and peripheral blood mononuclear cells were used for TCR beta sequencing. Genomic DNA extraction from the blood cell samples was performed with the Qiagen DNeasy Blood Extraction Kit. The entry originates in a study of cytomegalovirus exposure and HLA in healthy donors (dated by TCRdb to the late 2010s). With regard to the full study: An earlier analysis of several hundred of the donors reported 250 to 350 Gb of sequence data and 117 million unique TCR beta sequences obtained from 180 million or so T cells. About 280 gigabases of sequencing data and 70 million to 95 million unique TCR sequences made up an early release that covered about 640 HLA-typed donors. The genetic ancestry cluster associated with self-reported Caucasian donors included around 76% of the approximately 410 genotyped donors. The study aimed to test whether signatures of past pathogen exposure could be identified by cataloging public T cell receptors. The T cell repertoires of under 700 subjects were profiled by immunosequencing and related to cytomegalovirus serostatus. A separate validation cohort of roughly 120 different subjects was used in addition to the roughly 700-subject first cohort. To predict cytomegalovirus infection status, the study combined high-throughput TCR immunosequencing, statistical association of individual TCRs with disease status, and machine learning. In a later analysis, previously published TCR beta repertoires from several hundred donors were re-analyzed and high-resolution HLA genotyping was added so that TCR occurrence patterns could be studied. Rather than using new phenotypic data, the later analysis identified candidate immune exposures from TCR beta sequences and from how often those sequences occurred across donors. An earlier analysis of around 640 of the donors used high-throughput TCR beta sequencing to judge whether each TCR beta V gene segment behaved as functional or pseudogenic. Donor age, sex, ethnicity and CMV serostatus were compiled alongside the repertoire data. A later genetic analysis took genome-wide SNP genotypes for about 65% of the roughly 670 donors and used that subset as a discovery cohort. Every discovery cohort repertoire had been produced on one sequencing platform. HLA typing included class I and class II loci at four-digit resolution. Typing coverage varied by locus: about 629-640 donors for A, B, C, DRB1 and DQB1; about 520 for DQA1; 600 to 610 for DPA1; 400 to 480 for DPB1. Several DR-DQ haplotypes were treated as single units for association and clustering because of strong linkage in the cohort. Across around 400 genotyped donors of the cohort, an average of roughly 230,000 unique TCR beta nucleotide sequences per donor were sequenced, and roughly 17% of those sequences were non-productive.

General study outcomes and caveats: According to a later analysis, TCR association rates differed among HLA loci, with DRB1 alleles showing the most associated TCRs and HLA-C alleles showing the fewest. In a later analysis, most CMV-associated TCR beta chains were found to appear HLA-restricted, with HLA associations seemingly driven largely by CMV exposure. For the cohort, immune exposure information was limited to CMV serostatus. Most TCR sequences were seen in very few donors, while some public TCRs were found in many individuals. This cohort had only TCR beta chains sequenced, and the lack of alpha or paired-chain data limited which features could be detected. A further reported finding was that TCR beta sequences accurately predicted the HLA-A and HLA-B alleles for most subjects in the first cohort. In an earlier analysis of roughly 560 of the donors, most TCR beta V segments were observed in productive rearrangements about 90% or about 30% of the time, broadly matching IMGT annotations. The classifier was reported to diagnose cytomegalovirus status with high specificity and sensitivity in both the original and validation cohorts. Presence/absence analyses assumed roughly uniform sequencing depth across donors, an assumption that may not hold. The study listed approximately 160 TCR beta chains as associated with cytomegalovirus. In a later genetic analysis, a missense DCLRE1C variant was associated with V-gene and J-gene trimming of TCR beta chains, and the association was replicated in an independent cohort. Linkage disequilibrium might explain the correlated functional status among segregating V segments, but an unknown experimental factor could not be ruled out. In vitro tests confirmed that three of the cytomegalovirus-associated TCR beta chains recognize cytomegalovirus antigens. A cluster of highly shared sequence variants was judged likely to represent a technical artifact of the sequencing pipeline. Assigning TCR associations to individual alleles was difficult when HLA alleles, especially DR and DQ, strongly co-occurred. Approximately 16 rarely observed V segments, including chromosome 9 orphons, were excluded from the earlier analysis of several hundred of the donors because counts were too low. The authors suggested that the approach could potentially be extended to other disease states and immunological phenotypes. Compared with equally common non-associated chains, HLA-associated TCR beta chains in a later analysis were more clonally expanded and had lower generation probabilities. Because HLA typing was missing for some donors at each locus, association tests included only the typed subset. Several of the top co-occurrence clusters appeared to be linked to parvovirus B19, influenza, CMV and Epstein-Barr virus, according to a later analysis. Compared with the approximately 670-donor mean, donors in an Asian-associated ancestry cluster had fewer N-insertions in productive TCRs, according to a later genetic analysis. In a later analysis, about 16,000 TCR beta sequences were associated with specific HLA alleles at a false discovery rate of 0.05.

This sequence originates from a man aged 35 to 55 in good health and CMV-seropositive. Sequencing input: PBMCs.

The CDR3 sequence is CASSNRDRGLSGANGLTF. DNA sequence: TGTGCCAGCAGCAACCGGGACAGGGGCCTCTCTGGGGCCAACGGCCTGACTTTC. The rearrangement joined TRBV7-9 to TRBJ2-6; TRBD1 matches 10 bases in the middle. Spanning cysteine to phenylalanine, the CDR3 consists of 18 amino acids. Only CDR3 DNA is held: 54 bases, read in frame from base 1. CDR1 SEHNR and CDR2 FQNEAQ were looked up in the germline V gene (reference sequence).